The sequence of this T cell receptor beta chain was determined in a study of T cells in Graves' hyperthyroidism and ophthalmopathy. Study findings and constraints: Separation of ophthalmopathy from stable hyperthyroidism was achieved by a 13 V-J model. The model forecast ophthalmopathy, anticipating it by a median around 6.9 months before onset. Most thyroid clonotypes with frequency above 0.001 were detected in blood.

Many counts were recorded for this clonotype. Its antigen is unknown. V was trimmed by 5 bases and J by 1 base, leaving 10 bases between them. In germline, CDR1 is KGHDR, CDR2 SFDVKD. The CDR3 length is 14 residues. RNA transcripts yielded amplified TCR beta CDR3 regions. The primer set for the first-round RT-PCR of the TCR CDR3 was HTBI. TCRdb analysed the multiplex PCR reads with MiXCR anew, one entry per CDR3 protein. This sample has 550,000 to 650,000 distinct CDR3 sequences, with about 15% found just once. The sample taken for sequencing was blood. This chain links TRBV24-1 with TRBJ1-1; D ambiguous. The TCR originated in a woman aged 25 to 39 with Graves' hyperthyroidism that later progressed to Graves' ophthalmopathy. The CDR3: CATSGSHQNTEAFF. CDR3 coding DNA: TGTGCCACCAGTGGGTCACACCAGAACACTGAAGCTTTCTTT.